Here is one T cell receptor (beta chain) with its context. What it binds is not known. In the original processing: From ImmunoSEQ came sequences covering only the junction and carrying no quality scores, so filtering differed. Assay used: immunoSEQ multiplex PCR; TCRdb lists only in-frame clones, some missing. The DNA was the basis for D and trimming; V, J and clone size are from that table. The repertoire holds roughly 2,000,000 clones, with 90% to 95% as singletons. V was cut by 3 bases and J by 4 bases, with 17 bases left in between. This CDR3 comprises 16 residues. CDR1 and CDR2 (germline): KGHSH, LQKENI. The sample originates from a study of shared clonotypes between healthy human individuals. The wider study: The composition of the donors was two women and a few men aged 18 to 49.

General observations from the study: Clonotype sharing among donors likely depends on sequencing depth. Genetic and exposure-history diversity was limited by the small donor number.

CD45RO-negative CD8 cells positively selected for CCR7 made up the naive population, which excluded terminally differentiated effector memory CD45RA+ cells. The receptor was isolated from a man aged 18 to 35 in good health. Some clones in this sample may be carry-over from other donors' samples. The chain has TRBV18 and TRBJ2-3; D may be TRBD1 or TRBD2 (5 bases each). Sequencing used naive CD8+ T cells from PBMCs. This chain's CDR3 is CASSPSGLRLADTQYF. The DNA for the CDR3 is TGTGCCAGCTCACCGTCGGGGCTGCGCCTAGCAGATACGCAGTATTTT.